The T cell receptor beta chain under discussion was sequenced for a study of T cell repertoires in cytomegalovirus infection. Study background: Researchers turned to recently identified HLA-C-restricted CMV epitopes as well as well-studied HLA-B-restricted ones. From public TCR beta signatures came an indication of both CMV infection and matching HLA type.

The V and J ends lost 3 bases and 4 bases, in that order; junction bases with no gene match: 6. The CDR3 runs to 14 residues. Findings of the study overall: Of the TCR beta families, the public ones yielded a cumulative frequency that identified carriers of CMV plus the relevant HLA. HLA-C-restricted, CMV-specific TCR beta clonotypes were dominant ex vivo.

This clonotype was found a few times. Antigen specificity is unknown. Using its own MiXCR run on the reads, TCRdb lists one record per CDR3 protein. The table includes 450,000 to 600,000 distinct CDR3 sequences, 30% to 40% detected once. The rearrangement uses TRBV12-3 or TRBV12-4 and TRBJ2-7; TRBD1 matches at 7 bases. The sequence was collected from a human donor in good health (CMV status not recorded). Some clones in this sample may be carry-over from other donors' samples. Sample: cultured PBMCs, taken from culture after CMV antigen stimulation. The CDR3 DNA sequence: TGTGCCAGCAGTTTGTCGGGACAGTTATACGAGCAGTACTTC. Its translation: CASSLSGQLYEQYF.